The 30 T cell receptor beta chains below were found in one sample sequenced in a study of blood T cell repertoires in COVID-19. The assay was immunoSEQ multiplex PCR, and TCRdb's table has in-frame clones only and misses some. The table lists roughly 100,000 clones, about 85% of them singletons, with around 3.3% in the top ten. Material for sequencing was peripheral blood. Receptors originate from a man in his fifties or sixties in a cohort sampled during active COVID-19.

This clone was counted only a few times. CDR3 region: CASSEAGGGAYNEQFF. The CDR3 DNA follows: TGTGCCAGCAGTGAAGCGGGCGGGGGGGCCTACAATGAGCAGTTCTTC. This rearrangement joins TRBV6-1 to TRBJ2-1; the match to TRBD2 covers 9 bases. Germline values: CDR1 MNHNS, CDR2 SASEGT. CDR3 length: 16 residues. V shed 0 bases, J shed 2 bases, and the junction held 2 bases outside the gene matches.

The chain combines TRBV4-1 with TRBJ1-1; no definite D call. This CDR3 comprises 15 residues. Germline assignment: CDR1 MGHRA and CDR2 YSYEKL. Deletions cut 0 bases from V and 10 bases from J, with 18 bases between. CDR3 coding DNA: TGCGCCAGCAGCCAAGATAGCGGCAGGAAGTTCGTAGCTTTCTTT. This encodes CASSQDSGRKFVAFF.

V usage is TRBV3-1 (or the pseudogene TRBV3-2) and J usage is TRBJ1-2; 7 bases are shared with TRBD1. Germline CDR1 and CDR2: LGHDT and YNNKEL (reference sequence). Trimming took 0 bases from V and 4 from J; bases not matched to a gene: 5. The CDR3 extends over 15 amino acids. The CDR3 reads CASSQEGDRGYGYTF. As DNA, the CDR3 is TGTGCCAGCAGCCAAGAGGGGGACAGAGGCTATGGCTACACCTTC.

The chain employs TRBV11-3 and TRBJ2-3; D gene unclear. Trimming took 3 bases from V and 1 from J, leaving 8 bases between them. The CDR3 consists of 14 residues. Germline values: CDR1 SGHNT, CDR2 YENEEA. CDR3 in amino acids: CASSFSSGTDTQYF. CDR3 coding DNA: TGTGCCAGCAGCTTTTCCAGTGGCACAGATACGCAGTATTTT.

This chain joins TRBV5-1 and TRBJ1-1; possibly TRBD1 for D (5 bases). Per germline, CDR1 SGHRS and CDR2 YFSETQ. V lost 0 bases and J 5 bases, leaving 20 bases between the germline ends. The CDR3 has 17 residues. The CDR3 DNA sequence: TGCGCCAGCAGCTTGGCCCCCAGTGGGGCAGGGCAAACTGAAGCTTTCTTT. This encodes CASSLAPSGAGQTEAFF.

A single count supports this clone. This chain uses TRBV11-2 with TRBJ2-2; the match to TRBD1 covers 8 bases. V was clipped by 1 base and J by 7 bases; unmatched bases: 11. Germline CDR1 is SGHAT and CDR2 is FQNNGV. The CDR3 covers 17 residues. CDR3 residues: CASSLGGAGGRIGELFF. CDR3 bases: TGTGCCAGCAGCTTAGGAGGAGCAGGGGGCAGAATCGGGGAGCTGTTTTTT.

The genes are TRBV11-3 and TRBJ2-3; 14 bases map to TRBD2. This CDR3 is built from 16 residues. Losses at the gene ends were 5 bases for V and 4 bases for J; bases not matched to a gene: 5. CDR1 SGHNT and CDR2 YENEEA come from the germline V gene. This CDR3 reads CASSQTSGGESDTQYF. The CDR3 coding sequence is TGTGCCAGCAGCCAGACTAGCGGGGGGGAATCAGATACGCAGTATTTT.

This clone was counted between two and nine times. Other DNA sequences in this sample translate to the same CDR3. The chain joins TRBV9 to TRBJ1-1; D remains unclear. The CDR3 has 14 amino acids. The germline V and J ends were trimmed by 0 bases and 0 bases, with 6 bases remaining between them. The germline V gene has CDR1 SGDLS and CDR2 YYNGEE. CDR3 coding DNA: TGTGCCAGCAGCGTAGGGCAAATGAACACTGAAGCTTTCTTT. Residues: CASSVGQMNTEAFF.

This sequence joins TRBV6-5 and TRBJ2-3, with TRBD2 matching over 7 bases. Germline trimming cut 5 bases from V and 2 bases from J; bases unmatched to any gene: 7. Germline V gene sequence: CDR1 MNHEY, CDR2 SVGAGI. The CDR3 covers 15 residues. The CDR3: CASSRLARNTDTQYF. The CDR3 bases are TGTGCCAGCAGTCGACTAGCCCGAAACACAGATACGCAGTATTTT.

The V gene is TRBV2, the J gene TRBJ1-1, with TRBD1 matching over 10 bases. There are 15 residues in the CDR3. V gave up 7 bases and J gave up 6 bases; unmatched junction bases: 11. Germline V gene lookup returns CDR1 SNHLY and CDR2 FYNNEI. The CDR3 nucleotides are TGTGCCAGCATCCGGACAGGGGGGGGAGACGCTGAAGCTTTCTTT. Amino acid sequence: CASIRTGGGDAEAFF. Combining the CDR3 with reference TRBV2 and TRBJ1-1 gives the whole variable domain EPEVTQTPSHQVTQMGQEVILRCVPISNHLYFYWYRQILGQKVEFLVSFYNNEISEKSEIFDDQFSVERPDGSNFTLKIRSTKLEDSAMYFCASIRTGGGDAEAFFGQGTRLTVV.

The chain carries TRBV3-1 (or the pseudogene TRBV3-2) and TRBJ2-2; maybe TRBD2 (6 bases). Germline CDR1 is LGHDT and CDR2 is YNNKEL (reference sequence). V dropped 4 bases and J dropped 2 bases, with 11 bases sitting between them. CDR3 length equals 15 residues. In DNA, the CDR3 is TGTGCCAGCAGCCTCGGGGGTCGAAACACCGGGGAGCTGTTTTTT. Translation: CASSLGGRNTGELFF.

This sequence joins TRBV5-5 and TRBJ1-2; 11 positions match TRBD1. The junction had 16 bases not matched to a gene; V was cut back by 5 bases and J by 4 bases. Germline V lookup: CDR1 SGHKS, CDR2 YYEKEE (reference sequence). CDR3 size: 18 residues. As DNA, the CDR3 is TGTGCCAGCAGAGAACCGCCCGGACAGGGGGCTTTTAGCTATGGCTACACCTTC. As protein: CASREPPGQGAFSYGYTF.

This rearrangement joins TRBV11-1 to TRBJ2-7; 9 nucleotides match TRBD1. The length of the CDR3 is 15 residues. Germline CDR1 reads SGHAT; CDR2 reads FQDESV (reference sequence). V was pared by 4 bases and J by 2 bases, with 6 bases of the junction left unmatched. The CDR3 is CASSSQGTGPYEQYF. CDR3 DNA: TGTGCCAGCAGCTCCCAAGGGACAGGGCCCTACGAGCAGTACTTC.

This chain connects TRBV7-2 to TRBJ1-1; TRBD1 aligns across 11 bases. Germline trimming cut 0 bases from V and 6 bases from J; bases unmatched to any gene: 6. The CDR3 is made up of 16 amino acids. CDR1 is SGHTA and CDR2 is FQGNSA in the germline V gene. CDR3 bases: TGTGCCAGCAGCTTAGCCGGACAGGGGGCGGGCGCTGAAGCTTTCTTT. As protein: CASSLAGQGAGAEAFF.

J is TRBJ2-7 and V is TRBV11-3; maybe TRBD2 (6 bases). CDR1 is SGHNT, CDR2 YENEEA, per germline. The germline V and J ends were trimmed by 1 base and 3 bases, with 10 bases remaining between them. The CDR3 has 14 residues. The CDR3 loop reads CASSLVGGGYEQYF. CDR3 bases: TGTGCCAGCAGCTTAGTCGGGGGTGGCTACGAGCAGTACTTC.

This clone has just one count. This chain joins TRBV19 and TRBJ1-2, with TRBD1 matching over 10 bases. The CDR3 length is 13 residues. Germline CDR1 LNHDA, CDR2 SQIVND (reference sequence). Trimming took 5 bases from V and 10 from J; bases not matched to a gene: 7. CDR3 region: CASSGRDRGVYTF. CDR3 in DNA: TGTGCCAGTAGTGGTCGGGACAGGGGCGTCTACACCTTC.

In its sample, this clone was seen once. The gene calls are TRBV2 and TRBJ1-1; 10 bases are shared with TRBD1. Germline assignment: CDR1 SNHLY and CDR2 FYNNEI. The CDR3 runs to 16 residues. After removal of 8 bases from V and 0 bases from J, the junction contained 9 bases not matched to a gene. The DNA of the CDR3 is TGTGCCAGCCGAAACGACAGGGGGCATGTGAACACTGAAGCTTTCTTT. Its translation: CASRNDRGHVNTEAFF.

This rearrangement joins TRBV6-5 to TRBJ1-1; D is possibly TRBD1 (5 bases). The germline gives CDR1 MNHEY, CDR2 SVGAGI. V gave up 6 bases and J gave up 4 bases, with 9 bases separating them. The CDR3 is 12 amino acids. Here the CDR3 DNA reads TGTGCCAGCAGGGGGGGGAGCACTGAAGCTTTCTTT. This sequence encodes CASRGGSTEAFF.

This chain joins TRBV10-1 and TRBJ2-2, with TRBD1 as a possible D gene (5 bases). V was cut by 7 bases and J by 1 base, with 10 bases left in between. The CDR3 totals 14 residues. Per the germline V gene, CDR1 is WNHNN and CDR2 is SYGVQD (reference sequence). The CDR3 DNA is TGCGCCAGCACCAGGGATCAGAACACCGGGGAGCTGTTTTTT. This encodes CASTRDQNTGELFF.

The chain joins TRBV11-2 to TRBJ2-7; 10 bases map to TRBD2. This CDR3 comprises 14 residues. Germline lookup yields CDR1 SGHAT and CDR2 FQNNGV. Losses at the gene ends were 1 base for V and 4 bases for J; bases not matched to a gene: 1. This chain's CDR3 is CASSLAAGGYEQYV. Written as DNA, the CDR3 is TGTGCCAGCAGCTTAGCAGCGGGGGGGTACGAGCAGTACGTC.

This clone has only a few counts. CDR3 sequence (DNA): TGTGCCAGCAGCTTGGCCCCAGGGATGGCTTTCTTT. Protein sequence: CASSLAPGMAFF. The gene calls are TRBV5-4 and TRBJ1-1; D perhaps matches TRBD1 (5 bases). Deletions cut 0 bases from V and 11 bases from J, with 11 bases between. The CDR3 loop spans 12 amino acids. Germline CDR1 SGHNT, CDR2 YYREEE (reference sequence).

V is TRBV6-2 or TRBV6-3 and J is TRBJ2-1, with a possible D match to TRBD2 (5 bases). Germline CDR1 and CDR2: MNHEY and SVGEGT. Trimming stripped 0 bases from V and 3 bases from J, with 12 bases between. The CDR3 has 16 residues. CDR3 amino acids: CASSYSSGEFYNEQFF. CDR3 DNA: TGTGCCAGCAGTTACTCGAGCGGTGAATTCTACAATGAGCAGTTCTTC.

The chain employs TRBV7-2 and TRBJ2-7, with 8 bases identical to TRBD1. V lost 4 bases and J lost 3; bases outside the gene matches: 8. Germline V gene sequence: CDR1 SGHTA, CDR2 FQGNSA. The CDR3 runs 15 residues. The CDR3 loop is CASSYTDRGGYEQYF. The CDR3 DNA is TGTGCCAGCAGCTACACTGACAGGGGAGGCTACGAGCAGTACTTC.

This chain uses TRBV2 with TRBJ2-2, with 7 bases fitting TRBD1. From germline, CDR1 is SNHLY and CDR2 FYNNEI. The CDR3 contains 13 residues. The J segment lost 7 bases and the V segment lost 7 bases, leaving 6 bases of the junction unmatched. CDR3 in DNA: TGTGCCAGCACTTACAGGGGAAACGGGGAGCTGTTTTTT. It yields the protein CASTYRGNGELFF.

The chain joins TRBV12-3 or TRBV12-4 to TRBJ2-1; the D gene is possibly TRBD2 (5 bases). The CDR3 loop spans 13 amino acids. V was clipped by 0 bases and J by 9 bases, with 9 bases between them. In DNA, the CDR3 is TGTGCCAGCAGTTTAGCCGGGGTTGGTGAGCAGTTCTTC. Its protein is CASSLAGVGEQFF.

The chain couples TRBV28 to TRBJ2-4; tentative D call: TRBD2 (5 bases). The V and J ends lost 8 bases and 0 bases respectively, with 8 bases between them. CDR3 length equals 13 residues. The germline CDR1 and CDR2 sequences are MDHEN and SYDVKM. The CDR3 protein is CASHEGAKNIQYF. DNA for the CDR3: TGTGCCAGCCACGAGGGAGCCAAAAACATTCAGTACTTC. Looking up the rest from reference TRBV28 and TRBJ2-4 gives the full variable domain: DVKVTQSSRYLVKRTGEKVFLECVQDMDHENMFWYRQDPGLGLRLIYFSYDVKMKEKGDIPEGYSVSREKKERFSLILESASTNQTSMYLCASHEGAKNIQYFGAGTRLSVL.

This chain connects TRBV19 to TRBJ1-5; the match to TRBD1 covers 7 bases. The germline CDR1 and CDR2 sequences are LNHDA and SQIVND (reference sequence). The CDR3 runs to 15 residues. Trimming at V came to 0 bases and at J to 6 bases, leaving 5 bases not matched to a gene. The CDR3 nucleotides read TGTGCCAGTAGTATAGAAGGGGGCTGGGTTCAGCCCCAGCATTTT. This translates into CASSIEGGWVQPQHF.

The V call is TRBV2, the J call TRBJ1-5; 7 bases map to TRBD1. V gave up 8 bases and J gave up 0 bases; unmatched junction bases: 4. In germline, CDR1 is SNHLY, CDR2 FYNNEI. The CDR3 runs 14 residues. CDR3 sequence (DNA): TGTGCCAGCTCAGGGGGAGATAGCAATCAGCCCCAGCATTTT. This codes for CASSGGDSNQPQHF.

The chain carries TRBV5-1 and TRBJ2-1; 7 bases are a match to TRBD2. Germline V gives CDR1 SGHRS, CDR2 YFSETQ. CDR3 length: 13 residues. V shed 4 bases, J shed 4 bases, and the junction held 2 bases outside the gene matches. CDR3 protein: CASSGGEYNEQFF. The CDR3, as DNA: TGCGCCAGCAGCGGGGGGGAGTACAATGAGCAGTTCTTC.

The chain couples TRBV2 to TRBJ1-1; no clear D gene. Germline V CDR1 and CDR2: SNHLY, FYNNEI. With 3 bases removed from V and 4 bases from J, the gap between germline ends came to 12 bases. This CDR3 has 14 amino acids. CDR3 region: CASSEAVSVTEAFF. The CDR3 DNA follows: TGTGCCAGCAGTGAGGCGGTTTCGGTCACTGAAGCTTTCTTT. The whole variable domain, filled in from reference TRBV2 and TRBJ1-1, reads EPEVTQTPSHQVTQMGQEVILRCVPISNHLYFYWYRQILGQKVEFLVSFYNNEISEKSEIFDDQFSVERPDGSNFTLKIRSTKLEDSAMYFCASSEAVSVTEAFFGQGTRLTVV.